The sequence of this TCR beta chain was determined in a study of CD8+ T cells in alopecia areata. Study-level findings and limits: Researchers report lesional scalp, most notably alopecia totalis/universalis, outstripped normal scalp in clonality.

Notes on this clone: Its target is not known.

Sequencing templates came from extracted RNA that was reverse transcribed into cDNA. The assay was immunoSEQ multiplex PCR, and TCRdb's table has in-frame clones only and misses some. The table includes fewer than 150,000 clones, 35% to 40% detected once. This CDR3 is built from 15 residues. Germline lookup yields CDR1 MDHEN and CDR2 SYDVKM. V was trimmed by 3 bases and J by 3 bases, leaving 15 bases between them. The clonotype comes from a human donor with alopecia areata. The specimen was CD4+ T cells sorted from blood. The chain links TRBV28 to TRBJ2-7; D is unclear. The CDR3 spells CASSFFGGPNYEQYF. The DNA of the CDR3 is TGTGCCAGCAGTTTCTTTGGTGGACCCAACTACGAGCAGTACTTC.